The 19 T cell receptor beta chains below were found in one sample sequenced in a study of technical replicates of blood from a handful of donors. Profiled with immunoSEQ multiplex PCR; TCRdb holds only in-frame clones, not every one. The sample shows approximately 97,000 clones, 95% to 96% of them seen only once. Sequencing input: T cells isolated from PBMCs. Every receptor here comes from a human donor in good health.

The J gene is TRBJ2-3, the V gene TRBV5-3; D is ambiguous. TRBV5-3 is an ORF, and what it does is uncertain. CDR3 length: 11 residues. V lost 4 bases and J lost 6, with 6 bases in between. CDR3 sequence (DNA): TGTGCCAGAAGCCCGGTCGATACGCAGTATTTT. Encoded protein: CARSPVDTQYF.

This chain joins TRBV5-1 and TRBJ2-1; 8 bases match TRBD2. CDR1 is SGHRS and CDR2 is YFSETQ in the germline V gene. The CDR3 totals 14 residues. The V gene end was trimmed by 5 bases and the J gene end by 8 bases; junction bases not matched to a gene: 9. CDR3 residues: CASSQAGAWDEQFF. The CDR3 nucleotides read TGCGCCAGCAGTCAAGCGGGAGCGTGGGATGAGCAGTTCTTC.

The chain couples TRBV2 to TRBJ2-1, with TRBD2 identical over 15 bases. CDR1 is SNHLY, CDR2 FYNNEI, per germline. V shed 7 bases, J shed 14 bases, and the junction held 12 bases outside the gene matches. There are 15 residues in the CDR3. CDR3 region: CASKWTSGRARVEFF. The DNA of the CDR3 is TGTGCCAGCAAATGGACTAGCGGGAGGGCCCGGGTGGAGTTCTTC.

This clone was seen once. The V call is TRBV6-5, the J call TRBJ1-3; tentatively, D is TRBD1 (5 bases). CDR1 and CDR2 (germline): MNHEY, SVGAGI. This CDR3 has 14 amino acids. V was clipped by 4 bases and J by 1 base, with 8 bases between them. CDR3 nucleotide sequence: TGTGCCAGCAGTTTCGACAGATCTGGAAACACCATATATTTT. As protein: CASSFDRSGNTIYF.

This sequence joins TRBV7-2 and TRBJ2-5, with D possibly TRBD1 on 5 matching bases. There are 13 residues in the CDR3. V lost 4 bases and J 3 bases, leaving 9 bases between the germline ends. The germline gives CDR1 SGHTA, CDR2 FQGNSA. The CDR3 nucleotides read TGTGCCAGCAGCTGGGCGACAGAAGAGACCCAGTACTTC. Protein sequence: CASSWATEETQYF.

The V call is TRBV11-2, the J call TRBJ1-2, with 7 bases identical to TRBD1. Trimming removed 4 bases from V and 5 bases from J; junction bases left unmatched: 13. Germline V lookup: CDR1 SGHAT, CDR2 FQNNGV. The CDR3 is 16 residues long. In DNA form, the CDR3 reads TGTGCCAGCAGCTCCTCCCTAGGGGGCGTCGGTTATGGCTACACCTTC. Translation: CASSSSLGGVGYGYTF. Combining the CDR3 with reference TRBV11-2 and TRBJ1-2 gives the whole variable domain EAGVAQSPRYKIIEKRQSVAFWCNPISGHATLYWYQQILGQGPKLLIQFQNNGVVDDSQLPKDRFSAERLKGVDSTLKIQPAKLEDSAVYLCASSSSLGGVGYGYTFGSGTRLTVV.

The chain joins TRBV5-8 to TRBJ2-3; D is possibly TRBD1 (6 bases). Germline V gives CDR1 SGHTS, CDR2 YDEGEE. The CDR3 extends over 14 amino acids. Trimming removed 1 base from V and 2 bases from J, with 8 bases in between. DNA for the CDR3: TGTGCCAGCAGCTTGTACAGGGTCACAGATACGCAGTATTTT. The encoded protein is CASSLYRVTDTQYF.

This clone was seen just once. The chain joins TRBV10-1 to TRBJ2-7; 7 positions agree with TRBD2. Germline V gene data show CDR1 as WNHNN and CDR2 as SYGVQD (reference sequence). CDR3 length equals 15 residues. J gave up 1 base and V 0 bases, and 3 bases lay outside the gene matches. The CDR3 loop is CASSESLAESYEQYF. The CDR3 coding sequence is TGCGCCAGCAGTGAGTCGCTAGCGGAGTCCTACGAGCAGTACTTC.

V gene TRBV27 combines with J gene TRBJ1-1, with TRBD1 matching 7 bases. CDR1 is MNHEY, CDR2 SMNVEV, per germline (reference sequence). The J segment lost 2 bases and the V segment lost 1 base, leaving 1 base of the junction unmatched. This CDR3 region has 14 residues. Written as DNA, the CDR3 is TGTGCCAGCAGTTTATTAGGGGGCAACACTGAAGCTTTCTTT. This sequence encodes CASSLLGGNTEAFF.

J is TRBJ1-1 and V is TRBV5-6; TRBD1 is a possible D gene (6 bases). CDR1 is SGHDT and CDR2 is YYEEEE in the germline V gene. V lost 4 bases to trimming and J lost 1 base, with 14 bases between them. This CDR3 contains 15 residues. In nucleotides, the CDR3 is TGTGCCAGCAGCACTACACAGGGTTGGAACACTGAAGCTTTCTTT. It codes for CASSTTQGWNTEAFF.

The chain links TRBV6-1 to TRBJ2-4, with TRBD1 matching over 7 bases. Trimming took 3 bases from V and 0 from J; bases not matched to a gene: 14. The CDR3 length is 19 residues. CDR1 is MNHNS and CDR2 is SASEGT in the germline V gene. CDR3 in amino acids: CASSDSRVRGQIAKNIQYF. Here the CDR3 DNA reads TGTGCCAGCAGTGATTCTAGGGTGAGGGGACAGATAGCCAAAAACATTCAGTACTTC.

The genes are TRBV9 and TRBJ1-1; D not certain. CDR1 is SGDLS and CDR2 is YYNGEE in the germline V gene. The V end was cut by 1 base, the J end by 1 base, with 11 bases between. The length of the CDR3 is 15 residues. CDR3 region: CASSVLPPPNTEAFF. The CDR3, as DNA: TGTGCCAGCAGCGTACTACCCCCCCCGAACACTGAAGCTTTCTTT. Combining the CDR3 with reference TRBV9 and TRBJ1-1 gives the whole variable domain DSGVTQTPKHLITATGQRVTLRCSPRSGDLSVYWYQQSLDQGLQFLIQYYNGEERAKGNILERFSAQQFPDLHSELNLSSLELGDSALYFCASSVLPPPNTEAFFGQGTRLTVV.

The V and J genes are TRBV18 and TRBJ1-2; 7 bases match TRBD1. The V gene end was trimmed by 2 bases and the J gene end by 3 bases; junction bases not matched to a gene: 0. This CDR3 is 13 amino acids long. CDR1 and CDR2 from the germline V gene are KGHSH and LQKENI. CDR3: CASSPGQDYGYTF. The CDR3, as DNA: TGTGCCAGCTCACCAGGACAGGACTATGGCTACACCTTC.

This clone was counted a single time. The chain joins TRBV13 to TRBJ2-5; 12 positions agree with TRBD2. This CDR3 is built from 15 residues. Germline V gives CDR1 PRHDT, CDR2 FYEKMQ (reference sequence). Trimming took 1 base from V and 5 from J; bases not matched to a gene: 2. The CDR3 sequence is CASSLALAGGETQYF. The DNA for the CDR3 is TGTGCCAGCAGCTTAGCACTAGCGGGAGGCGAGACCCAGTACTTC.

The V call is TRBV11-2, the J call TRBJ2-1; 10 nucleotides agree with TRBD2. The length of the CDR3 is 18 residues. Trimming removed 5 bases from V and 0 bases from J; junction bases left unmatched: 10. CDR1 SGHAT and CDR2 FQNNGV come from the germline V gene. The CDR3 sequence is CASSLGGASGSSYNEQFF. The CDR3 nucleotides are TGTGCCAGCAGCCTAGGGGGCGCTAGCGGGAGCTCCTACAATGAGCAGTTCTTC.

This clone came up once. The genes are TRBV28 and TRBJ2-7, with D possibly TRBD1 on 6 matching bases. The length of the CDR3 is 13 residues. Germline loops: CDR1 MDHEN, CDR2 SYDVKM. Trimming removed 2 bases from V and 2 bases from J, with 7 bases in between. The CDR3 spells CASSLGQTYEQYF. CDR3 sequence (DNA): TGTGCCAGCAGTTTAGGACAGACCTACGAGCAGTACTTC.

The chain is built from TRBV9 and TRBJ2-1, with D unresolved. From germline, CDR1 is SGDLS and CDR2 YYNGEE. Trimming removed 0 bases from V and 0 bases from J, with 7 bases in between. This CDR3 contains 15 residues. The CDR3 region is CASSVVGVSYNEQFF. The CDR3 region has the DNA TGTGCCAGCAGCGTAGTCGGTGTCTCCTACAATGAGCAGTTCTTC.

This chain uses TRBV10-3 with TRBJ2-7; 15 bases align to TRBD2. Germline assignment: CDR1 ENHRY and CDR2 SYGVKD. J gave up 8 bases and V 6 bases, and 2 bases lay outside the gene matches. The CDR3 is 13 residues long. The CDR3 DNA is TGTGCCATCAGGGGGACTAGCGGGAGGAAGCAGTACTTC. Amino acid sequence: CAIRGTSGRKQYF.

This sequence joins TRBV4-3 and TRBJ2-7; 8 nucleotides agree with TRBD2. Germline-derived CDR1 and CDR2 are LGHNA and YSLEER. The CDR3 sequence is 17 residues long. The junction had 8 bases not matched to a gene; V was cut back by 0 bases and J by 1 base. The CDR3 loop is CASSQDRTPSGSYEQYF. CDR3 bases: TGCGCCAGCAGCCAAGATAGGACCCCTAGCGGGTCCTACGAGCAGTACTTC.